The 22 T cell receptor beta chains listed next were all sequenced from one sample in a study of CD8+CD57+ T cells in acquired aplastic anemia. Using genomic DNA as the template, TCR beta VDJ and CDR3 profiling was carried out. Each CDR3 protein gets one entry after TCRdb re-called the reads with MiXCR. This table holds about half a million distinct CDR3 sequences, approximately 32% found once. Whoever was chosen for sequencing had shown CD8+CD57+ cell expansion by flow cytometry. The sample was sorted CD4+, CD8+, or CD8+CD57+ T cells (not recorded which) from PBMCs. The receptors were sampled from a human donor with aplastic anemia.

The table lists this clonotype with many counts. This chain connects TRBV11-3 to TRBJ1-6, with a tentative D call TRBD1 (5 bases). The germline V gene has CDR1 SGHNT and CDR2 YENEEA. With 1 base removed from V and 8 bases from J, the gap between germline ends came to 6 bases. The CDR3 runs 13 residues. Here the CDR3 DNA reads TGTGCCAGCAGCTTAGGCAGGGATTCACCCCTCCACTTT. Protein: CASSLGRDSPLHF.

This clonotype was seen a handful of times. The genes are TRBV12-3 or TRBV12-4 and TRBJ2-5; D gene uncertain. The V end was cut by 2 bases, the J end by 1 base, with 2 bases between. This CDR3 contains 12 residues. The CDR3, as DNA: TGTGCCAGCAGTTTAATCCAAGAGACCCAGTACTTC. Residues: CASSLIQETQYF.

This chain joins TRBV7-2 and TRBJ2-7, with D perhaps matching TRBD1 (5 bases). V lost 6 bases, J lost 4 bases, and 19 bases lay in between. The length of the CDR3 is 15 residues. Germline V gene lookup returns CDR1 SGHTA and CDR2 FQGNSA. CDR3 sequence: CASSLSRQPPYEQYF. The CDR3 DNA is TGTGCCAGCAGTTTATCTCGACAGCCGCCTTACGAGCAGTACTTC.

This clonotype was counted only a few times. The chain combines TRBV19 with TRBJ2-7; no definite D call. Germline assignment: CDR1 LNHDA and CDR2 SQIVND (reference sequence). The CDR3 consists of 12 residues. Trimming shortened V by 3 bases and J by 6 bases, and 9 bases separated the two germline ends. The DNA of the CDR3 is TGTGCCAGTAGTATTGTGCCCGGCGAGCAGTACTTC. This translates into CASSIVPGEQYF. Supplemented by reference TRBV19 and TRBJ2-7, the full variable domain reads DGGITQSPKYLFRKEGQNVTLSCEQNLNHDAMYWYRQDPGQGLRLIYYSQIVNDFQKGDIAEGYSVSREKKESFPLTVTSAQKNPTAFYLCASSIVPGEQYFGPGTRLTVT.

V is TRBV7-8 and J is TRBJ2-1; no reliable D call. V lost 4 bases and J 7 bases, leaving 14 bases between the germline ends. CDR1 SGHVS and CDR2 FQNEAQ come from the germline V gene. This CDR3 is 14 amino acids long. CDR3 residues: CASSSGGSENEQFF. CDR3 bases: TGTGCCAGCAGCTCGGGCGGTTCGGAAAATGAGCAGTTCTTC.

This clonotype has a handful of counts. V and J are TRBV13 and TRBJ1-6; D remains ambiguous. CDR1 PRHDT and CDR2 FYEKMQ come from the germline V gene (reference sequence). The CDR3 consists of 19 residues. The V and J ends lost 6 bases and 2 bases respectively, with 23 bases between them. This chain's CDR3 is CASRPTPPTVATYNSPLHF. As DNA, the CDR3 is TGTGCCAGCAGACCAACCCCTCCGACGGTAGCTACCTATAATTCACCCCTCCACTTT.

The chain carries TRBV10-3 and TRBJ1-5, with TRBD1 matching over 7 bases. Germline loops: CDR1 ENHRY, CDR2 SYGVKD. The CDR3 consists of 17 residues. J was trimmed by 0 bases and V by 3 bases; bases with no gene match: 8. This chain's CDR3 is CAISDLGTAYSNQPQHF. The CDR3 DNA is TGTGCCATCAGTGACTTGGGGACAGCTTATAGCAATCAGCCCCAGCATTTT.

About this clonotype itself: One junction end disagrees with the germline gene, perhaps due to a read error. The V and J genes are TRBV24-1 and TRBJ1-5; D unclear. The CDR3 consists of 13 residues. The germline V gene has CDR1 KGHDR and CDR2 SFDVKD. The chain's CDR3 is CAASSGVLQPQHF. The CDR3 DNA follows: TGTGCCGCCAGTTCCGGGGTATTACAGCCGCAGCATTTT.

This clonotype was seen a few times. The rearrangement joins TRBV5-4 to TRBJ1-1; perhaps TRBD1 as D (5 bases). Germline lookup yields CDR1 SGHNT and CDR2 YYREEE (reference sequence). V was trimmed by 7 bases and J by 3 bases, leaving 13 bases between them. The length of the CDR3 is 13 residues. The CDR3 DNA reads as TGTGCCAGCGGCACGGGGGAGGACACTGAAGCTTTCTTT. Translating gives CASGTGEDTEAFF.

V and J are TRBV3-1 and TRBJ1-6; no clear D gene. Germline CDR1 and CDR2: LGHDT and YNNKEL (reference sequence). V was trimmed by 2 bases and J by 9 bases, leaving 20 bases between them. The CDR3 loop spans 17 amino acids. CDR3 sequence: CASSQYGVGGGGSPLHF. The CDR3 coding sequence is TGTGCCAGCAGCCAATATGGGGTCGGTGGAGGCGGTTCACCCCTCCACTTT.

The chain couples TRBV5-4 to TRBJ2-1, with 7 positions matching TRBD1. CDR3 length equals 16 residues. Germline CDR1 and CDR2: SGHNT and YYREEE (reference sequence). The junction had 7 bases not matched to a gene; V was cut back by 3 bases and J by 1 base. Here the CDR3 reads CASSSIDRASYNEQFF. The CDR3 DNA reads TGTGCCAGCAGCTCTATCGACAGGGCTTCCTACAATGAGCAGTTCTTC.

This clonotype was found a few times. The V and J genes are TRBV2 and TRBJ2-5; D remains ambiguous. The CDR3 covers 10 residues. The germline V gene has CDR1 SNHLY and CDR2 FYNNEI. V was cut by 5 bases and J by 5 bases, with 3 bases left in between. The DNA of the CDR3 is TGTGCCAGCAGTTGGGAGACCCAGTACTTC. Its protein is CASSWETQYF.

This clonotype has a count of ten or more. The chain recombines TRBV20-1 with TRBJ1-2; 8 nucleotides agree with TRBD1. Trimming cost V 0 bases and J 4 bases; bases outside gene matches: 7. Germline lookup yields CDR1 DFQATT and CDR2 SNEGSKA (reference sequence). The CDR3 is made up of 15 amino acids. The CDR3 bases are TGCAGTGCTAGAGACCTGGACAGGGTCGGCTATGGCTACACCTTC. It is translated as CSARDLDRVGYGYTF.

In regard to this clonotype: This may be a read error: a much more frequent sequence differs by one nucleotide. The rearrangement joins TRBV5-1 to TRBJ2-7; D gene ambiguous. The CDR3 has 14 amino acids. Germline CDR1 reads SGHRS; CDR2 reads YFSETQ. The CDR3 DNA reads TGCGCCAGCAACTTGGGGTACAGATCCTACGAGCAGTACTTC. Protein product: CASNLGYRSYEQYF.

The J gene is TRBJ2-1, the V gene TRBV2, with D perhaps TRBD1 (6 bases). Looked up from germline, CDR1 is SNHLY and CDR2 is FYNNEI. The V end lost 5 bases, the J end lost 10 bases, and 15 bases lay between the germline ends. The CDR3 runs to 13 residues. As DNA, the CDR3 is TGTGCCAGCAGTTTTTATCGGACAGACGAGCAGTTCTTC. This sequence encodes CASSFYRTDEQFF. Drawing the rest from reference TRBV2 and TRBJ2-1, the complete variable domain is EPEVTQTPSHQVTQMGQEVILRCVPISNHLYFYWYRQILGQKVEFLVSFYNNEISEKSEIFDDQFSVERPDGSNFTLKIRSTKLEDSAMYFCASSFYRTDEQFFGPGTRLTVL.

This clonotype was seen many times. V gene TRBV24-1 combines with J gene TRBJ1-2, with D hard to call. V gave up 5 bases and J gave up 0 bases, with 21 bases separating them. This CDR3 comprises 18 residues. Germline V CDR1 and CDR2: KGHDR, SFDVKD. The chain's CDR3 is CATSGPSDKESPNYGYTF. For the CDR3, the DNA is TGTGCCACCAGTGGTCCTTCCGATAAGGAGTCCCCTAACTATGGCTACACCTTC.

This clonotype was found a few times. This sequence joins TRBV20-1 and TRBJ2-1, with D perhaps being TRBD1 or TRBD2 (6 bases each). Germline-derived CDR1 and CDR2 are DFQATT and SNEGSKA (reference sequence). The CDR3 spans 14 residues. The ends were cut back, 1 base at V and 4 bases at J, with 11 bases in the middle. The CDR3: CSARGGGTYNEQFF. The CDR3, as DNA: TGCAGTGCTAGAGGTGGCGGGACATACAATGAGCAGTTCTTC.

This clonotype was counted at least ten times. The chain has TRBV4-2 and TRBJ1-2; tentatively, D is TRBD1 (5 bases). The CDR3 runs to 14 residues. V was cut by 0 bases and J by 4 bases, with 9 bases left in between. The germline V gene has CDR1 LGHNA and CDR2 YNFKEQ. CDR3 DNA sequence: TGTGCCAGCAGCCAAGACCCAGGGAGCTATGGCTACACCTTC. This gives the protein CASSQDPGSYGYTF.

A few counts support this clonotype. Possible read error: a much larger clone is one base away. The chain employs TRBV29-1 and TRBJ1-1, with D tentatively TRBD1 (6 bases). From germline, CDR1 is SQVTM and CDR2 ANQGSEA. The CDR3 has 14 residues. The CDR3 is CSATRGGVNTEASF. The CDR3, as DNA: TGCAGCGCCACAAGGGGGGGCGTGAACACTGAAGCTTCCTTT. Based on the CDR3 plus reference TRBV29-1 and TRBJ1-1, the full variable domain is SAVISQKPSRDICQRGTSLTIQCQVDSQVTMMFWYRQQPGQSLTLIATANQGSEATYESGFVIDKFPISRPNLTFSTLTVSNMSPEDSSIYLCSATRGGVNTEASFGQGTRLTVV.

The J gene is TRBJ2-7, the V gene TRBV7-2; no firm D call. Trimming shortened V by 6 bases and J by 2 bases, and 17 bases separated the two germline ends. Germline values: CDR1 SGHTA, CDR2 FQGNSA. This CDR3 has 15 residues. The CDR3 loop reads CASSPDPQSPYEQYF. As DNA, the CDR3 is TGTGCCAGCAGTCCCGACCCCCAGAGCCCCTACGAGCAGTACTTC.

The rearrangement joins TRBV5-1 to TRBJ1-2, with 11 bases fitting TRBD1. Trimming removed 8 bases from V and 3 bases from J; junction bases left unmatched: 12. Germline V lookup: CDR1 SGHRS, CDR2 YFSETQ. The CDR3 has 16 amino acids. The CDR3 DNA reads as TGCGCCAGTAGAAGGACAGGGGGCGCAGACGACTATGGCTACACCTTC. Translation gives CASRRTGGADDYGYTF.

The sample holds many counts of this clonotype. J is TRBJ1-2 and V is TRBV29-1, with D hard to call. Between the trimmed V and J ends, which lost 5 bases and 3 bases, there was a span of 13 bases. The CDR3 extends over 13 amino acids. Germline assignment: CDR1 SQVTM and CDR2 ANQGSEA. CDR3 region: CSVSTLEDYGYTF. The CDR3 bases are TGCAGCGTTTCGACACTCGAGGACTATGGCTACACCTTC.